Sequencing of this T cell receptor (beta chain) was carried out in a study of blood T cell repertoires in COVID-19. Across the whole study: Some COVID-19 samples were acute and others convalescent; all came from the United States, Italy and Spain.

Generated by immunoSEQ multiplex PCR, the TCRdb table keeps only in-frame clones and is missing some. The sample contains 200,000 to 250,000 clones, more than 80% of which appear only once. V shed 1 base and J shed 8 bases, with 9 bases lying between them. The CDR3 covers 13 residues. Germline assignment: CDR1 LNHDA and CDR2 SQIVND (reference sequence). V usage is TRBV19 and J usage is TRBJ2-1; tentatively, D is TRBD2 (5 bases). The sequencing input was peripheral blood. This clonotype originated in a young woman with COVID-19, enrolled during active disease. As DNA, the CDR3 is TGTGCCAGTAGTATAGTCGGGGAATATGAGCAGTTCTTC. Residues: CASSIVGEYEQFF.